The rows below give T cell receptor beta chains drawn from one sample of a study of blood T cells in healthy people across ages. One entry per CDR3 protein, called by TCRdb with MiXCR from the 5' RACE reads. The sample yields about 800,000 distinct CDR3 sequences, 55% to 75% seen once. Material: blood. The receptor source for this set is a man aged 30 to 45 in good health. The CDR3 runs from the conserved cysteine through the conserved F or W. D genes are given only for firm matches. A row's size may be missing; if present it is once, few, many or a size class.

D: .; size: .; V: TRBV20-1; J: TRBJ1-5; CDR3: CSAMADLNQPQHF; DNA: TGCAGTGCTATGGCCGACCTGAATCAGCCCCAGCATTTT
D: .; size: few; V: TRBV9; J: TRBJ2-1; CDR3: CASSVTGTAYNEQFF; DNA: TGTGCCAGCAGCGTCACGGGCACCGCCTACAATGAGCAGTTCTTC
D: TRBD1; size: few; V: TRBV28; J: TRBJ2-7; CDR3: CATTEVTGEREQYF; DNA: TGTGCCACCACAGAGGTGACAGGGGAGCGCGAGCAGTACTTC
D: .; size: .; V: TRBV7-2; J: TRBJ2-3; CDR3: CASSLWGSPTDTQYF; DNA: TGTGCCAGCAGCTTGTGGGGATCTCCCACAGATACGCAGTATTTT
D: .; size: .; V: TRBV6-5; J: TRBJ2-3; CDR3: CASSYPMNSGTRGSTDTQYF; DNA: TGTGCCAGCAGTTACCCGATGAATTCAGGGACGAGGGGGAGCACAGATACGCAGTATTTT
D: .; size: few; V: TRBV20-1; J: TRBJ1-2; CDR3: CSARSGRNGYTF; DNA: TGCAGTGCCCGATCTGGCCGGAATGGCTACACCTTC
D: .; size: .; V: TRBV6-6; J: TRBJ1-5; CDR3: CASSSGLYQPQHF; DNA: TGTGCCAGCAGTTCAGGTCTTTATCAGCCCCAGCATTTT
D: .; size: .; V: TRBV3-1; J: TRBJ2-7; CDR3: CASSKVSGYEQYF; DNA: TGTGCCAGCAGCAAAGTATCAGGCTACGAGCAGTACTTC
D: .; size: .; V: TRBV25-1; J: TRBJ1-1; CDR3: CASRTAGSFLNTEAFF; DNA: TGTGCCAGCAGGACCGCCGGCTCTTTCCTCAACACTGAAGCTTTCTTT
D: .; size: .; V: TRBV7-2; J: TRBJ1-2; CDR3: CASTYEGVIYGYTF; DNA: TGTGCCAGCACCTACGAGGGAGTGATCTATGGCTACACCTTC